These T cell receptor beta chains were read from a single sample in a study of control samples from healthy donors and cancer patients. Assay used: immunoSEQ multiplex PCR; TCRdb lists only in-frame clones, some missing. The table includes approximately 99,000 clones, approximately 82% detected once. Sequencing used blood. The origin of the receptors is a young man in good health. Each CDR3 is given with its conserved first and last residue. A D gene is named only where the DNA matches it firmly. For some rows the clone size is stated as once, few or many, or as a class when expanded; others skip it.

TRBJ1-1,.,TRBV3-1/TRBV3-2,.,TGTGCCAGCAGCCCATTTGGGCCTCGGACTCCTGAAGCTTTCTTT,CASSPFGPRTPEAFF
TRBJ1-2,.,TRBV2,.,TGTGCCAGCAGTAAGGAGCTGAACTATGGCTACACCTTC,CASSKELNYGYTF
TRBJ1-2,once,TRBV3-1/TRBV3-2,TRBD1,TGTGCCAGCAGTCCTTCAACCGGGACAGGGGTCGGCTACACCTTC,CASSPSTGTGVGYTF
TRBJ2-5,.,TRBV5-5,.,TGTGCCAGCAGCACACGGCCGGGCGGGGCTCCGATGGAGGAGACCCAGTACTTC,CASSTRPGGAPMEETQYF
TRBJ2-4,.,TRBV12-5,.,TGTGCTAGTGGTTTATCGGGGCGGGAAGCCAAAAACATTCAGTACTTC,CASGLSGREAKNIQYF
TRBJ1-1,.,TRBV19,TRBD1,TGTGCCAGTAGTCCCGGACAGGGACCCACTGAAGCTTTCTTT,CASSPGQGPTEAFF
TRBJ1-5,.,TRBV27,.,TGTGCCAGCAGCCCGACAGGCCAGTCATCGCCCCAGCATTTT,CASSPTGQSSPQHF
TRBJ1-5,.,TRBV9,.,TGTGCCACGCACGTGGGGGGGGGCGATCAGCCCCAGCATTTT,CATHVGGGDQPQHF
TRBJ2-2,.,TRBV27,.,TGTGCCAGCAGTTCTGGGTCGGGCACCGGGGAGCTGTTTTTT,CASSSGSGTGELFF
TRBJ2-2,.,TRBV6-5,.,TGTGCCAGCAGTTACTCCGAAAGGGCCTACACCGGGGAGCTGTTTTTT,CASSYSERAYTGELFF
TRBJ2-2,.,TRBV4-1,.,TGCGCCAGCAGCCTCTTCGGGCAGACCGGGGAGCTGTTTTTT,CASSLFGQTGELFF
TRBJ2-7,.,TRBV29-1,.,TGCAGCTTCCGTAGGTCCTCCTACGAGCAGTACTTC,CSFRRSSYEQYF
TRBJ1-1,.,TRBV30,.,TGTGCCTGGAGTGTACAAGGGTCTAAAGCTTTCTTT,CAWSVQGSKAFF
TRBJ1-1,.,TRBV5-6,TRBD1,TGTGCCAGCAGCTTGCGGACAGGTGTTGAAGCTTTCTTT,CASSLRTGVEAFF
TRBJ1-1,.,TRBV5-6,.,TGTGCCAGCAGCTTGGACAGCTATAACACTGAAGCTTTCTTT,CASSLDSYNTEAFF
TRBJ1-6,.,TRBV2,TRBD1,TGTGCCAGCAGTGGGGACAGCAATAATTCACCCCTCCACTTT,CASSGDSNNSPLHF
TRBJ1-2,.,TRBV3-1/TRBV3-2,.,TGTGCCAGCAGCCATCTTTCCGGGACCGGGAGCCGGTTCCATGGCTACACCTTC,CASSHLSGTGSRFHGYTF
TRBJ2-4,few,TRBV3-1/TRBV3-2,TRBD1,TGTGCCAGCAGCCAAGGTCTACCGGGACAGGCAAAAAACATTCAGTACTTC,CASSQGLPGQAKNIQYF